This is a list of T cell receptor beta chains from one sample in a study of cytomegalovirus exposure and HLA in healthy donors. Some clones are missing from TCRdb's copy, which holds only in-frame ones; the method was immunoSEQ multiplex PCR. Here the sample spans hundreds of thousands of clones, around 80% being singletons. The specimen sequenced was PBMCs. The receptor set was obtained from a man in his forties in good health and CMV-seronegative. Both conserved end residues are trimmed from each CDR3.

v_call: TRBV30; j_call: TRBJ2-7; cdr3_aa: AWVRGLAGAGEQY
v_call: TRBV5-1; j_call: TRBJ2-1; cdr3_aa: ASSLSGQGVMTEQF
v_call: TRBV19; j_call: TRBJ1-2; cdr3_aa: ASSIDGQTYGYT
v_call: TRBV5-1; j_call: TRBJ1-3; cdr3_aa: ASSLEAGSGNTIY
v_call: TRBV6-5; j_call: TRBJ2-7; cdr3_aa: ASSYSGWGDYREQY
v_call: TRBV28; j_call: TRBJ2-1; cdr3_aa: ASTPRRGDYNEQF
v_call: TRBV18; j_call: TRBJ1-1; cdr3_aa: ASSPRGAQNTEAF
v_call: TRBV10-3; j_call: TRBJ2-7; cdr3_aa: AISDRSPPTKY
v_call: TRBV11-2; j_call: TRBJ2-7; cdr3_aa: ASTFLSGRASLEQY
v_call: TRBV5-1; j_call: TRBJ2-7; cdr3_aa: ASSLNRDRGQYEQY
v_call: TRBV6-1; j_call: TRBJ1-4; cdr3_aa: AVSRGQGAEKLF
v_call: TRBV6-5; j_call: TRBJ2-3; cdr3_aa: ASRRQGSRTDTQY
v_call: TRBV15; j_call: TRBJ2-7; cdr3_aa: ATSRVAGIGYEQY
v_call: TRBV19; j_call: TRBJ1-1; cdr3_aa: ASSPWEGGNTEAF
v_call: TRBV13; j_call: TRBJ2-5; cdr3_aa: ASSYSGTGGETQY
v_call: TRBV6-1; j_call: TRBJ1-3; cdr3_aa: ASSEWQIDSGNTIY
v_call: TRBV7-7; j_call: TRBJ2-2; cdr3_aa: ASSPRLAGELDGELF
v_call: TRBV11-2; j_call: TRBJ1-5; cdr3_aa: ASSLDRLGNQPQH
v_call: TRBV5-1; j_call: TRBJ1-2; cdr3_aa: ASSLEGGEGTYGYT
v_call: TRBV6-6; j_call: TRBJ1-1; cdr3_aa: ASTQAGEAF
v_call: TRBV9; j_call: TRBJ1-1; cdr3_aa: ASSVVGGSEAF
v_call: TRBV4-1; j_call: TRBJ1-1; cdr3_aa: ASSTFYRGQEAEAF
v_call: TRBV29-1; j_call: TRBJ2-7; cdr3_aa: SVLGTSGRAYEQY
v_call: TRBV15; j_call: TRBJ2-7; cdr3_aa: ATSIDRGPYEQY
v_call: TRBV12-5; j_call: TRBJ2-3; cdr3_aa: ASGFGPGGASTDTQY
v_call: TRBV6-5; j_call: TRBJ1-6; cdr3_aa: ASSSSGADNSPLH
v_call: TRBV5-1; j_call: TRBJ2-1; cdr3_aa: ASSQGLAGVNEQF
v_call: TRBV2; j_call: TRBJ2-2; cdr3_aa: ASSDDRGHGTGELF
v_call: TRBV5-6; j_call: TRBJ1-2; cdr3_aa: ASSPGTGKNYGYT
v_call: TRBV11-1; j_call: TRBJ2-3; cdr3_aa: ASSLGTGGDTQY
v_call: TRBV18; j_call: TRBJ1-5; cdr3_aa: ASSLRGDSNQPQH
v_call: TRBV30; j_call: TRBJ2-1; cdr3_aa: AWVLAGAHEQF
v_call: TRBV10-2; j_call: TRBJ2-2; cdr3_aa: ASSVSGGVGTGELF
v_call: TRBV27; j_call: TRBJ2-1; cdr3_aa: ASSFGLAGPNEQF
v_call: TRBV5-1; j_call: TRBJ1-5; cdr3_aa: ASSSGQGPYSNQPQH
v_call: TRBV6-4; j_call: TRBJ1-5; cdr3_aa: ASSAEVNQPQH
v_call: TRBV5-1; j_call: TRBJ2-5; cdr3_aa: ASSLGAAQETQY
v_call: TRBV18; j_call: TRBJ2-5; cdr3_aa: ASSPRDKETQY
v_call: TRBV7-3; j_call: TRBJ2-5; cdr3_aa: ASSPRTGGIETQY
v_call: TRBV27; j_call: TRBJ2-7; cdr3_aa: ASSLLGTGAYEQY
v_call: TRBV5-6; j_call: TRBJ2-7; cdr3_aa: ASSLYLGGYEQY
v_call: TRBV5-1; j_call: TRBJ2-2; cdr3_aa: ASSIGQGATGELF
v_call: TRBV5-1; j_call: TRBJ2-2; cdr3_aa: ASSPRGVSANTGELF